This T cell receptor (beta chain) was captured by sequencing in a study of blood T cell repertoires in COVID-19. V was pared by 3 bases and J by 2 bases, with 4 bases of the junction left unmatched. This CDR3 contains 15 residues. Germline CDR1 reads SGDLS; CDR2 reads YYNGEE. In the original workflow: Amplified reference gene primers provided the basis for estimating nucleated cell counts. Produced via immunoSEQ multiplex PCR; TCRdb's table is partial and in-frame only. Clone size and V and J calls were adopted from that table, with D and trimming inferred from the DNA. Of 400,000 or so clones in the sample, over 75% were seen once. This clone was recorded once.

V is TRBV9 and J is TRBJ1-2; TRBD1 aligns across 10 bases. The TCR was taken from a woman aged 40-49 years with COVID-19, enrolled during active disease. Source material: peripheral blood. CDR3 in amino acids: CASSAWTGGNYGYTF. The CDR3 nucleotides are TGTGCCAGCAGCGCGTGGACAGGGGGAAACTATGGCTACACCTTC.